This TCR beta chain stems from a study of cytomegalovirus exposure and HLA in healthy donors. Donors consisted of healthy bone marrow donors. Study-level results: Presence/absence analyses took donor sequencing depth as roughly uniform.

PCR primers comprised 60 Vbeta and 13 Jbeta primers. The assay was immunoSEQ multiplex PCR, and TCRdb's table has in-frame clones only and misses some. Of over 130,000 clones in the sample, approximately 80% were seen once. For this clone: Its specificity is unknown.

The V end was cut by 5 bases, the J end by 0 bases, with 17 bases between. The V gene's germline CDR1 is MDHEN and CDR2 SYDVKM. The CDR3 sequence is 16 residues long. This chain joins TRBV28 and TRBJ2-7; D call uncertain. Sequenced sample: PBMCs. This receptor was identified in a woman aged 40 to 50 in good health and CMV-seropositive. The CDR3, as DNA: TGTGCCAGCAGTATAGGTCGGCAGTGGAGCTCCTACGAGCAGTACTTC. Its translation is CASSIGRQWSSYEQYF.